The rows below give T cell receptor beta chains drawn from one sample of a study of T cell responses to AZD1222 COVID-19 vaccine. Method: immunoSEQ multiplex PCR; TCRdb's copy keeps in-frame clones and lacks some. The profile shows around 100,000 clones, 86% of them singletons. Sequenced here: peripheral blood, sampled 28 days after the second dose of the MenACWY control vaccine. All receptors derive from an adult who received the MenACWY meningococcal vaccine as a control. CDR3s include the opening cysteine and the closing phenylalanine or tryptophan. The D gene is left open where the match is weak. The size entry is marked missing in some rows and otherwise reads once, few, many or a size class.

J: TRBJ2-1
D: NA
size: NA
V: TRBV7-2
length: 15
CDR3: CASSRDWSSYNEQFF

J: TRBJ2-1
D: TRBD2
size: once
V: TRBV7-3
length: 12
CDR3: CASRATGGRQFF

J: TRBJ1-4
D: NA
size: medium-sized
V: TRBV6-5
length: 15
CDR3: CASRDLGGGDEKLFF

J: TRBJ1-2
D: NA
size: NA
V: TRBV4-1
length: 14
CDR3: CASSPGRGTIGYTF

J: TRBJ2-5
D: TRBD1
size: NA
V: TRBV3-1/TRBV3-2
length: 13
CDR3: CASRVVQGETQYF

J: TRBJ2-1
D: TRBD2
size: NA
V: TRBV19
length: 18
CDR3: CASRAPGTSGGAPNEQFF

J: TRBJ2-7
D: TRBD2
size: NA
V: TRBV5-1
length: 16
CDR3: CASSLEVAGPVYEQYF

J: TRBJ1-2
D: TRBD1
size: NA
V: TRBV5-4
length: 18
CDR3: CASSFGGAPGQGRIGYTF

J: TRBJ1-1
D: TRBD1
size: NA
V: TRBV7-2
length: 14
CDR3: CASSDRQGPTEAFF

J: TRBJ2-7
D: NA
size: NA
V: TRBV6-5
length: 14
CDR3: CASSHRTVNYEQYF

J: TRBJ2-7
D: TRBD2
size: NA
V: TRBV7-2
length: 15
CDR3: CASSLSGGLSYEQYF

J: TRBJ2-3
D: NA
size: NA
V: TRBV4-2
length: 17
CDR3: CASSQDLGRPVEWGEYF

J: TRBJ2-3
D: TRBD2
size: once
V: TRBV5-4
length: 15
CDR3: CASTSLAGDTDTQYF

J: TRBJ1-1
D: NA
size: NA
V: TRBV5-8
length: 15
CDR3: CASSPPGLLNTEAFF

J: TRBJ1-2
D: TRBD1
size: NA
V: TRBV5-1
length: 19
CDR3: CASSITGTGQKSSNYGYTF

J: TRBJ1-4
D: NA
size: NA
V: TRBV6-6
length: 15
CDR3: CASRPSRVTNEKLFF

J: TRBJ1-5
D: NA
size: NA
V: TRBV28
length: 14
CDR3: CASSLSQGDQPQHF

J: TRBJ2-7
D: NA
size: NA
V: TRBV5-5
length: 15
CDR3: CASSLTGGDTYEQYF

J: TRBJ1-5
D: NA
size: NA
V: TRBV19
length: 15
CDR3: CASRPPGDFGRPQHF

J: TRBJ2-7
D: NA
size: NA
V: TRBV9
length: 15
CDR3: CASSPLGTPSYEQYF

J: TRBJ2-1
D: TRBD1
size: NA
V: TRBV18
length: 15
CDR3: CASSPGTGAYNEQFF

J: TRBJ2-7
D: NA
size: NA
V: TRBV27
length: 14
CDR3: CASSFRDRSYEQYF

J: TRBJ1-4
D: NA
size: few
V: TRBV7-2
length: 15
CDR3: CASSFRRGNNEKLFF

J: TRBJ1-6
D: NA
size: NA
V: TRBV19
length: 13
CDR3: CASSEQYNSPLHF

J: TRBJ2-3
D: TRBD2
size: NA
V: TRBV27
length: 14
CDR3: CASSLSAGPDTQYF

J: TRBJ2-7
D: TRBD2
size: NA
V: TRBV5-1
length: 14
CDR3: CASAGTSGSYEQYF

J: TRBJ2-7
D: NA
size: NA
V: TRBV19
length: 13
CDR3: CATKGPPLYEQYF

J: TRBJ1-2
D: NA
size: NA
V: TRBV5-8
length: 16
CDR3: CASSLSPGSNNYGYTF

J: TRBJ1-5
D: NA
size: NA
V: TRBV7-9
length: 14
CDR3: CASSSTGGNQPQHF

J: TRBJ1-2
D: NA
size: NA
V: TRBV15
length: 13
CDR3: CATSPDVNYGYTF

J: TRBJ1-2
D: NA
size: NA
V: TRBV6-1
length: 14
CDR3: CASSDTLTRVGYTF

J: TRBJ1-2
D: NA
size: NA
V: TRBV20-1
length: 9
CDR3: CSAQTGNTF

J: TRBJ2-5
D: TRBD1
size: NA
V: TRBV6-5
length: 13
CDR3: CASRPQGEETQYF

J: TRBJ2-1
D: NA
size: NA
V: TRBV18
length: 15
CDR3: CASSPLGTAGNEQFF

J: TRBJ2-3
D: NA
size: NA
V: TRBV5-1
length: 14
CDR3: CASSPDLSTDTQYF

J: TRBJ2-1
D: NA
size: NA
V: TRBV18
length: 14
CDR3: CASSLQSSYNEQFF

J: TRBJ2-7
D: TRBD1
size: NA
V: TRBV27
length: 15
CDR3: CASRPVLDRAYEQYF

J: TRBJ1-6
D: TRBD1
size: NA
V: TRBV5-3
length: 14
CDR3: CARRGTGANSPLHF

J: TRBJ1-2
D: TRBD1
size: NA
V: TRBV4-1
length: 15
CDR3: CASSHPGQPNYGYTF

J: TRBJ2-6
D: NA
size: NA
V: TRBV7-9
length: 14
CDR3: CASSPQRRANVLTF

J: TRBJ2-7
D: NA
size: NA
V: TRBV7-2
length: 14
CDR3: CASSFSYLGREQYF

J: TRBJ1-5
D: NA
size: NA
V: TRBV28
length: 15
CDR3: CASRTRGDSNQPQHF

J: TRBJ2-3
D: NA
size: NA
V: TRBV7-2
length: 15
CDR3: CASSSSRVATDTQYF

J: TRBJ1-6
D: TRBD1
size: once
V: TRBV5-4
length: 15
CDR3: CASSPEGTALSPLHF

J: TRBJ1-1
D: NA
size: NA
V: TRBV6-5
length: 15
CDR3: CASSYSNRGNTEAFF

J: TRBJ2-7
D: NA
size: NA
V: TRBV28
length: 13
CDR3: CASSLAGRYEQYF

J: TRBJ1-6
D: TRBD1
size: NA
V: TRBV7-2
length: 15
CDR3: CASTNTGGLGSPLHF

J: TRBJ2-1
D: TRBD2
size: NA
V: TRBV4-2
length: 15
CDR3: CASSQDGRRAGEQFF

J: TRBJ2-7
D: NA
size: NA
V: TRBV6-5
length: 14
CDR3: CASSYLGRADEQYF

J: TRBJ2-7
D: NA
size: NA
V: TRBV27
length: 15
CDR3: CASSLRGSGTYEQYF

J: TRBJ1-4
D: TRBD1
size: NA
V: TRBV6-5
length: 15
CDR3: CASSYSGTVNEKLFF